These 5 T cell receptor beta chains share one sample of origin, sequenced in a study of shared clonotypes between healthy human individuals. The assay was immunoSEQ multiplex PCR, and TCRdb's table has in-frame clones only and misses some. The table records 2 million to 2.5 million clones, approximately 95% of them present only once. The sequencing sample was made of naive CD4+ T cells from PBMCs. Subset here: CD45RA+ positively selected. These receptors all stem from a man in his late teens or twenties in good health. Some clones in this sample may be carry-over from other donors' samples.

The gene calls are TRBV4-1 and TRBJ1-3, with 8 bases fitting TRBD1. CDR3 length equals 15 residues. CDR1 is MGHRA, CDR2 YSYEKL, per germline. The V segment lost 4 bases and the J segment 4 bases; nucleotides outside the gene matches: 6. CDR3 nucleotide sequence: TGCGCCAGCAGCCTCCTGGACAGGGAAGGAAACACCATATATTTT. This sequence encodes CASSLLDREGNTIYF.

CDR3 nucleotides: TGTGCCAGCAGTTACTCCGGCAGGACTAGCTTCTATGGCTACACCTTC. Translating it yields CASSYSGRTSFYGYTF. V gene TRBV6-5 combines with J gene TRBJ1-2, with D hard to call. The CDR3 totals 16 residues. Germline V CDR1 and CDR2: MNHEY, SVGAGI. Trimming stripped 0 bases from V and 4 bases from J, with 15 bases between.

Concerning this clone itself: The same CDR3 is also encoded by other DNA sequences in this sample. The chain links TRBV28 to TRBJ2-1; D not resolved. CDR1 and CDR2 (germline): MDHEN, SYDVKM. V lost 3 bases and J lost 2, with 11 bases in between. The CDR3 covers 15 residues. CDR3 region: CASSLGGATYNEQFF. Here the CDR3 DNA reads TGTGCCAGCAGTTTGGGCGGAGCCACCTACAATGAGCAGTTCTTC. Supplemented by reference TRBV28 and TRBJ2-1, the full variable domain reads DVKVTQSSRYLVKRTGEKVFLECVQDMDHENMFWYRQDPGLGLRLIYFSYDVKMKEKGDIPEGYSVSREKKERFSLILESASTNQTSMYLCASSLGGATYNEQFFGPGTRLTVL.

Points on this clone: The sample contains more than one DNA sequence encoding this CDR3. This rearrangement joins TRBV5-1 to TRBJ2-1, with 11 bases aligning to TRBD2. The CDR3 runs 16 residues. Unmatched junction bases numbered 7, after V lost 2 bases and J lost 6 bases. Per the germline V gene, CDR1 is SGHRS and CDR2 is YFSETQ. The DNA for the CDR3 is TGCGCCAGCAGCTTACCAACTAGCGGGAGTAGCAATGAGCAGTTCTTC. Translating gives CASSLPTSGSSNEQFF.

V gene TRBV7-3 combines with J gene TRBJ1-1; 9 bases are a match to TRBD1. Germline V gene sequence: CDR1 SGHTA, CDR2 FQGTGA. This CDR3 contains 16 residues. With 4 bases clipped from V and 4 bases from J, the junction kept 10 bases outside the gene matches. The CDR3 nucleotides read TGTGCCAGCAGCTCGGATGGAGGGACAGGGAGCACTGAAGCTTTCTTT. This sequence encodes CASSSDGGTGSTEAFF.